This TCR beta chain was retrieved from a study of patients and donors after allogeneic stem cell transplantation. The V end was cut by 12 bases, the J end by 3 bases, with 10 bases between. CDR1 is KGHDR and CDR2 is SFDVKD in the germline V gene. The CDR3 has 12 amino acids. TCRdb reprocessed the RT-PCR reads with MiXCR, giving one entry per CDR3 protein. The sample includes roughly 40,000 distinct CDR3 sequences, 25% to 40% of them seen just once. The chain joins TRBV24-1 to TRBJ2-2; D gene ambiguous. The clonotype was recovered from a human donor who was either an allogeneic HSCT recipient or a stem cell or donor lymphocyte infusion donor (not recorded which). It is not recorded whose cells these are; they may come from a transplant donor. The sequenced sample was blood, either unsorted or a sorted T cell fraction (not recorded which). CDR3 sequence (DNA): TGTGCCTCCTGTGGGGACACCGGGGAGCTGTTTTTT. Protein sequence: CASCGDTGELFF.